The 26 T cell receptor beta chains below were found in one sample sequenced in a study of T cell changes during pregnancy in multiple sclerosis. Measured with immunoSEQ multiplex PCR; TCRdb has only the in-frame clones, and not every one. The sample has approximately 50,000 clones; about 90% are singletons. The material was CD4+ T cells from peripheral blood mononuclear cells, obtained after pregnancy. The receptors were sampled from a female donor with multiple sclerosis, enrolled in a pregnancy study.

This sequence joins TRBV5-5 and TRBJ1-5, with 7 bases aligning to TRBD1. Germline lookup yields CDR1 SGHKS and CDR2 YYEKEE (reference sequence). V was pared by 0 bases and J by 9 bases, with 12 bases of the junction left unmatched. The CDR3 runs to 16 residues. The CDR3 here is CASSLVPRGGGRPQHF. The CDR3 bases are TGTGCCAGCAGCTTGGTCCCGAGAGGGGGCGGGCGGCCCCAGCATTTT.

The J gene is TRBJ1-2, the V gene TRBV19, with D perhaps TRBD1 (5 bases). This CDR3 has 12 amino acids. Germline V gives CDR1 LNHDA, CDR2 SQIVND (reference sequence). Trimming cost V 8 bases and J 7 bases, with 14 bases left between them. CDR3 loop: CASRRGVFGYTF. DNA of the CDR3: TGTGCCAGTCGGCGGGGGGTGTTTGGCTACACCTTC.

The chain is built from TRBV2 and TRBJ1-2; a weak D match, TRBD1 (6 bases). The CDR3 covers 14 residues. Germline V gene lookup returns CDR1 SNHLY and CDR2 FYNNEI. V was clipped by 6 bases and J by 2 bases, with 13 bases between them. CDR3 sequence reads: CASSRRDTNYGYTF. The CDR3 region has the DNA TGTGCCAGCAGCCGCCGGGACACCAACTATGGCTACACCTTC. The full variable domain, in which reference TRBV2 and TRBJ1-2 provide the parts outside the CDR3, is EPEVTQTPSHQVTQMGQEVILRCVPISNHLYFYWYRQILGQKVEFLVSFYNNEISEKSEIFDDQFSVERPDGSNFTLKIRSTKLEDSAMYFCASSRRDTNYGYTFGSGTRLTVV.

This chain uses TRBV14 with TRBJ2-7; D possibly corresponds to TRBD1 (5 bases). CDR1 is SGHDN, CDR2 FVKESK, per germline. V shed 3 bases and J shed 4 bases, with 13 bases lying between them. The CDR3 has 14 residues. CDR3 residues: CASSQRAGFYEQYF. CDR3 DNA: TGTGCCAGCAGCCAGCGAGCAGGGTTTTACGAGCAGTACTTC.

This chain uses TRBV5-1 with TRBJ2-1; D uncertain. This CDR3 is built from 15 residues. Germline V gene sequence: CDR1 SGHRS, CDR2 YFSETQ. The ends were cut back, 1 base at V and 4 bases at J, with 12 bases in the middle. The chain's CDR3 is CASSLLPGRYNEQFF. As DNA, the CDR3 is TGCGCCAGCAGCTTGTTGCCGGGTAGATACAATGAGCAGTTCTTC.

The V call is TRBV5-1, the J call TRBJ1-1; 7 positions agree with TRBD1. The CDR3 is 15 amino acids. Per the germline V gene, CDR1 is SGHRS and CDR2 is YFSETQ. The junction had 3 bases not matched to a gene; V was cut back by 0 bases and J by 1 base. Here the CDR3 DNA reads TGCGCCAGCAGCTTGGGAGGGGGCAGGAACACTGAAGCTTTCTTT. It translates to CASSLGGGRNTEAFF.

The J gene is TRBJ2-7, the V gene TRBV11-2; 8 bases map to TRBD2. Per the germline V gene, CDR1 is SGHAT and CDR2 is FQNNGV. The CDR3 loop spans 15 amino acids. With V trimmed by 0 bases and J by 2 bases, 3 bases remained unmatched. The CDR3 nucleotides are TGTGCCAGCAGCTTAGAGCCAGCGGGAGCCTACGAGCAGTACTTC. This encodes CASSLEPAGAYEQYF. The entire variable domain, with the rest obtained from reference TRBV11-2 and TRBJ2-7, is as follows: EAGVAQSPRYKIIEKRQSVAFWCNPISGHATLYWYQQILGQGPKLLIQFQNNGVVDDSQLPKDRFSAERLKGVDSTLKIQPAKLEDSAVYLCASSLEPAGAYEQYFGPGTRLTVT.

The DNA of the CDR3 is TGCAGCGTAACGCCCGGGACAGCAGGTAGGGATGAGCAGTTCTTC. This sequence encodes CSVTPGTAGRDEQFF. The rearrangement joins TRBV29-1 to TRBJ2-1, with 7 bases fitting TRBD1. Germline V gene sequence: CDR1 SQVTM, CDR2 ANQGSEA. V lost 6 bases, J lost 8 bases, and 16 bases stayed unmatched. This CDR3 contains 15 residues.

This clone was recorded once. V usage is TRBV2 and J usage is TRBJ1-5; TRBD1 aligns across 7 bases. The V gene end was trimmed by 4 bases and the J gene end by 4 bases; junction bases not matched to a gene: 4. The CDR3 has 14 residues. Germline V gives CDR1 SNHLY, CDR2 FYNNEI. CDR3 DNA sequence: TGTGCCAGCAGTGCCCCCAGGGGGAATCAGCCCCAGCATTTT. Protein product: CASSAPRGNQPQHF.

The J gene is TRBJ2-5, the V gene TRBV5-1; D is unclear. The end of the DNA aligns better with TRBJ2-7, so the J call may be wrong. The CDR3 extends over 13 amino acids. From germline, CDR1 is SGHRS and CDR2 YFSETQ. CDR3 loop: CASSLDSTYEQYF. CDR3 coding DNA: TGCGCCAGCAGCTTGGACAGTACCTACGAGCAGTACTTC.

V and J are TRBV4-1 and TRBJ2-7, with TRBD1 identical over 8 bases. CDR1 MGHRA and CDR2 YSYEKL come from the germline V gene. The CDR3 sequence is 14 residues long. With 6 bases clipped from V and 2 bases from J, the junction kept 6 bases outside the gene matches. CDR3 DNA sequence: TGCGCCAGCAGTCCCCAGGGGGCAGCCTACGAGCAGTACTTC. Translating gives CASSPQGAAYEQYF.

This chain links TRBV15 with TRBJ1-1; D not resolved. Trimming shortened V by 2 bases and J by 5 bases, and 15 bases separated the two germline ends. Looked up from germline, CDR1 is LNHNV and CDR2 is YYDKDF (reference sequence). This CDR3 contains 15 residues. CDR3 residues: CATSRRGYGETEAFF. In DNA form, the CDR3 reads TGTGCCACCAGCAGAAGAGGATATGGGGAGACTGAAGCTTTCTTT. The entire variable domain, with the rest obtained from reference TRBV15 and TRBJ1-1, is as follows: DAMVIQNPRYQVTQFGKPVTLSCSQTLNHNVMYWYQQKSSQAPKLLFHYYDKDFNNEADTPDNFQSRRPNTSFCFLDIRSPGLGDTAMYLCATSRRGYGETEAFFGQGTRLTVV.

The chain couples TRBV5-4 to TRBJ2-2; D gene ambiguous. V lost 0 bases to trimming and J lost 6 bases, with 15 bases between them. Germline assignment: CDR1 SGHNT and CDR2 YYREEE (reference sequence). CDR3 length: 16 residues. The CDR3 bases are TGTGCCAGCAGCTTGGCCCCCACCAAGCTTGCCGGGGAGCTGTTTTTT. Residues: CASSLAPTKLAGELFF.

The chain combines TRBV19 with TRBJ2-2; 15 bases line up with TRBD2. Germline CDR1 is LNHDA and CDR2 is SQIVND (reference sequence). Trimming at V came to 3 bases and at J to 6 bases, leaving 14 bases not matched to a gene. The CDR3 loop spans 20 amino acids. CDR3 sequence (DNA): TGTGCCAGTAGTATTAGTCGGACTAGCGGGAGGGTTTTATTTCCCGGGGAGCTGTTTTTT. Translation gives CASSISRTSGRVLFPGELFF.

The V gene is TRBV9, the J gene TRBJ2-4; TRBD1 is a possible D gene (5 bases). The length of the CDR3 is 14 residues. With 0 bases removed from V and 8 bases from J, the gap between germline ends came to 12 bases. Per germline, CDR1 SGDLS and CDR2 YYNGEE. The CDR3 reads CASSVGTGTDIQYF. CDR3 DNA sequence: TGTGCCAGCAGCGTAGGAACAGGAACGGACATTCAGTACTTC.

This clone has just one count. The chain couples TRBV2 to TRBJ1-2; a possible D gene is TRBD1 (5 bases). V was shortened by 1 base and J by 8 bases, with 14 bases between the two germline ends. Germline V gene data show CDR1 as SNHLY and CDR2 as FYNNEI. The CDR3 covers 14 residues. The CDR3 coding sequence is TGTGCCAGCAGTGAAGAGGGCAGGGCGGAGGGCTACACCTTC. Amino acids: CASSEEGRAEGYTF.

J is TRBJ1-2 and V is TRBV30, with 7 bases aligning to TRBD1. CDR1 and CDR2 from the germline V gene are GTSNPN and SVGIG (reference sequence). The J segment lost 7 bases and the V segment lost 8 bases, leaving 7 bases of the junction unmatched. The CDR3 spans 11 residues. DNA of the CDR3: TGTGCCCGTGACAGGGCTTTTGGCTACACCTTC. It is translated as CARDRAFGYTF.

The rearrangement uses TRBV27 and TRBJ2-7; D remains ambiguous. The germline V gene encodes CDR1 MNHEY and CDR2 SMNVEV (reference sequence). CDR3 length: 14 residues. V shed 7 bases and J shed 0 bases, with 13 bases lying between them. The CDR3 region has the DNA TGTGCCAGCACCCCCGCGTCTAGCTCCTACGAGCAGTACTTC. Translated, it gives CASTPASSSYEQYF.

The V and J genes are TRBV7-2 and TRBJ2-7; 11 positions match TRBD1. The CDR3 length is 16 residues. The V segment lost 10 bases and the J segment 3 bases; nucleotides outside the gene matches: 14. Germline V gene data show CDR1 as SGHTA and CDR2 as FQGNSA. CDR3 in DNA: TGTGCCATCAGAGGGGACAGGGGGTTTAAAATCTACGAGCAGTACTTC. It codes for CAIRGDRGFKIYEQYF.

This chain joins TRBV30 and TRBJ2-7, with 9 bases fitting TRBD1. The CDR3 is 12 amino acids. Germline-derived CDR1 and CDR2 are GTSNPN and SVGIG (reference sequence). Unmatched junction bases numbered 3, after V lost 3 bases and J lost 6 bases. The DNA for the CDR3 is TGTGCCTGGAGACAGGACAGGGGCGAGCAGTACTTC. Translated, it gives CAWRQDRGEQYF.

The rearrangement links TRBV18 to TRBJ2-2; D ambiguous. There are 17 residues in the CDR3. Germline CDR1 is KGHSH and CDR2 is LQKENI. The V and J ends lost 6 bases and 4 bases respectively, with 21 bases between them. The CDR3 loop reads CASSETLTMSTTGELFF. CDR3 sequence (DNA): TGTGCCAGCTCCGAGACGCTCACTATGAGTACCACCGGGGAGCTGTTTTTT.

This sequence joins TRBV10-3 and TRBJ2-1; 11 bases fit TRBD2. The length of the CDR3 is 17 residues. Trimming at V came to 3 bases and at J to 3 bases, leaving 7 bases not matched to a gene. Germline CDR1 reads ENHRY; CDR2 reads SYGVKD. The CDR3 loop reads CAISDPVLAGDYNEQFF. The CDR3 nucleotides are TGTGCCATCAGTGACCCAGTACTAGCGGGAGACTACAATGAGCAGTTCTTC.

V is TRBV4-1 and J is TRBJ2-7, with 10 bases that match TRBD2. The CDR3 extends over 15 amino acids. Trimming cost V 3 bases and J 7 bases; bases outside gene matches: 9. CDR1 is MGHRA, CDR2 YSYEKL, per germline. Here the CDR3 DNA reads TGCGCCAGCAGCCAGCGGGCTAGCGGGGGCGTAGAGCAGTACTTC. Its translation is CASSQRASGGVEQYF.

The chain joins TRBV27 to TRBJ2-5; 8 bases are a match to TRBD1. V trimming: 6 bases; J trimming: 4 bases; junction bases outside the gene matches: 10. This CDR3 region has 15 residues. In germline, CDR1 is MNHEY, CDR2 SMNVEV (reference sequence). The CDR3 nucleotides read TGTGCCAGCAGCGCCCAGGGGGCGAGACGAGAGACCCAGTACTTC. Protein: CASSAQGARRETQYF.

The chain recombines TRBV6-5 with TRBJ2-2, with D unresolved. Looked up from germline, CDR1 is MNHEY and CDR2 is SVGAGI. This CDR3 has 16 residues. Deletions cut 2 bases from V and 6 bases from J, with 16 bases between. The CDR3 is CASSYNSGSYPGELFF. The CDR3 DNA follows: TGTGCCAGCAGTTACAATTCCGGGTCTTACCCCGGGGAGCTGTTTTTT.

This sequence joins TRBV19 and TRBJ2-1, with D uncertain. Germline V gene lookup returns CDR1 LNHDA and CDR2 SQIVND (reference sequence). This CDR3 is 13 amino acids long. V dropped 4 bases and J dropped 4 bases, with 8 bases sitting between them. CDR3 loop: CASSRPAYNEQFF. CDR3 nucleotide sequence: TGTGCCAGTAGTAGGCCCGCTTACAATGAGCAGTTCTTC.